This entry describes one TCR beta chain. This specimen belongs to a study of beta chain features in type 1 diabetes. It was one heparinised blood draw, averaging around 120 mL, that each donor gave. Cells sorted by CD45RO/CCR7/CD25/CD127/CD95/CD27 comprised CD4+ naive, central memory, regulatory and stem cell-like memory cells. The authors reverse transcribed all of the isolated RNA, so sequencing captured expressed TCRB transcripts. The table came from immunoSEQ multiplex PCR; TCRdb's copy has only in-frame clones and leaves some out. Of around 340,000 clones in the sample, about 19% were seen once. Per germline, CDR1 SGHRS and CDR2 YFSETQ. V lost 4 bases, J lost 3 bases, and 11 bases lay in between. There are 13 residues in the CDR3.

J is TRBJ2-7 and V is TRBV5-1; D is unclear. This clonotype was obtained from a woman younger than 35 in good health. The sample consisted of naive CD4+ T cells from blood. This chain's CDR3 is CASSDQDNYEQYF. The DNA of the CDR3 is TGCGCCAGCAGCGATCAAGACAACTACGAGCAGTACTTC.